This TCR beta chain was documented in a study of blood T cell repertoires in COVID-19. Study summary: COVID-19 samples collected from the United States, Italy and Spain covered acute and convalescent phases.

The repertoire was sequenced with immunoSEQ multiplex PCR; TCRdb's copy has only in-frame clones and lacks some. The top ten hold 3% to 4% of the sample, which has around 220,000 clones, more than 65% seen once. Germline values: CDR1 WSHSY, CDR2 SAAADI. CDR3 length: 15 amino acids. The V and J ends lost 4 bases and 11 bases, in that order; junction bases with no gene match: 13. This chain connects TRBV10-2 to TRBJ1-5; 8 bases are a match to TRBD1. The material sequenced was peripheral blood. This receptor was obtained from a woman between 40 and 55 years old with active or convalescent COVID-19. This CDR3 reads CASSAPRGRLTTQHF. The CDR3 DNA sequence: TGCGCCAGCAGTGCTCCCAGGGGGCGGCTTACGACCCAGCATTTT.